This TCR beta chain was obtained from a study of neoadjuvant nivolumab and ipilimumab in lung cancer. Study-wide results and limits: Resected tumors had greater TCR richness and clonality than uninvolved lung. Only two of four nivolumab-treated tumors gained richness and clonality by surgery.

This CDR3 is 15 amino acids long. Germline values: CDR1 SEHNR, CDR2 FQNEAQ (reference sequence). V was trimmed by 4 bases and J by 0 bases, leaving 12 bases between them. The assay was immunoSEQ multiplex PCR, and TCRdb's table has in-frame clones only and misses some. Here the sample spans about 18,000 clones, around 87% being singletons. As concerns this clone: Its antigen is unidentified.

This sequence joins TRBV7-9 and TRBJ1-1, with unresolved D. The sample consisted of peripheral blood, taken before neoadjuvant nivolumab, alone or with ipilimumab. This clonotype was obtained from an adult with non-small cell lung cancer. The CDR3 loop is CASSSVATMNTEAFF. CDR3 nucleotide sequence: TGTGCCAGCAGCTCCGTGGCTACAATGAACACTGAAGCTTTCTTT.